A selection of T cell receptor beta chains follows, all from one sample in a study of CXCR3-negative and CXCR3-positive naive CD8 T cells. One entry per CDR3 protein, without DNA, is what TCRdb gives after re-calling the 5' RACE reads. Its table records approximately 98,000 distinct CDR3 sequences. The sequenced sample was naive CXCR3+ CD8+ T cells from blood. These receptors came from a human donor in good health. Some clones in this sample may be carry-over from other donors' samples. The CDR3 runs from the conserved cysteine through the conserved F or W. Each record gives: V gene, J gene, CDR3 protein.

>TRBV5-1|TRBJ1-4
CASSAGGTGEKLFF
>TRBV19|TRBJ2-7
CASSIAGDEQYF
>TRBV7-9|TRBJ2-7
CASSSGQESSYEQYF
>TRBV7-3|TRBJ1-2
CASSDGTELYGYTF
>TRBV29-1|TRBJ2-2
CSVEARAAGELFF
>TRBV19|TRBJ2-1
CASSMVRNNEQFF
>TRBV5-1|TRBJ2-6
CASSNVASGANVLTF
>TRBV14|TRBJ2-7
CASRPGGAGNEQYF
>TRBV29-1|TRBJ2-2
CSALGGSNTGELFF
>TRBV6-2/TRBV6-3|TRBJ1-5
CATERDPENQPQHF
>TRBV7-6|TRBJ2-6
CASSLRWGAAGANVLTF
>TRBV6-2/TRBV6-3|TRBJ1-2
CASSYSAGILNYGYTF
>TRBV2|TRBJ2-1
CASSTRQGAFNEQFF
>TRBV7-9|TRBJ2-7
CASSSRDRVSPYEQYF
>TRBV7-2|TRBJ1-1
CASSLEFPNTEAFF
>TRBV12-3/TRBV12-4|TRBJ2-1
CASSFRLAGGNEQFF
>TRBV20-1|TRBJ2-7
CSARGSVDYEQYF
>TRBV29-1|TRBJ2-1
CSVERAGGSSYNEQFF
>TRBV6-5|TRBJ2-7
CASSYRLGEDYEQYF
>TRBV10-1|TRBJ1-1
CASRKKVRPSKNTEAFF
>TRBV11-3|TRBJ2-5
CASSLRLAGGKETQYF
>TRBV6-5|TRBJ2-7
CASSYAQTYEQYF
>TRBV29-1|TRBJ2-2
CSVWVPNGELFF
>TRBV28|TRBJ1-1
CASSFGVLNTEAFF
>TRBV11-2|TRBJ2-7
CASSLPARVGEQYF
>TRBV5-5|TRBJ2-1
CASSPPGAVNYNEQFF
>TRBV7-9|TRBJ2-7
CASSLDTGYEQYF
>TRBV15|TRBJ2-7
CATSERRDGYEQYF
>TRBV14|TRBJ1-5
CASSQQGPNQPQHF
>TRBV12-3/TRBV12-4|TRBJ1-6
CASSLYREASPLHF
>TRBV10-3|TRBJ2-1
CAISETGSSYNEQFF
>TRBV5-1|TRBJ2-7
CASSLDIYEQYF
>TRBV6-6|TRBJ2-5
CASVDTLIQETQYF
>TRBV14|TRBJ2-2
CASSQDGSDRGQLINANTGELFF
>TRBV7-8|TRBJ2-1
CASSLVAGTLNEQFF
>TRBV20-1|TRBJ2-7
CSARDMGHEQYF
>TRBV5-1|TRBJ1-1
CASSLARDTEAFF
>TRBV29-1|TRBJ2-7
CSVWGADYEQYF
>TRBV4-3|TRBJ1-1
CASTLDRANTEAFF
>TRBV27|TRBJ2-5
CASSLNPPGETQYF
>TRBV29-1|TRBJ2-1
CSVTGTSGNLEQFF
>TRBV29-1|TRBJ2-1
CSVVSGTYNEQFF
>TRBV6-4|TRBJ2-1
CASSDSAGAYNEQFF
>TRBV12-3/TRBV12-4|TRBJ2-2
CASSLTGRRPGADTGELFF
>TRBV19|TRBJ2-1
CASSPMGSMFLDNEQFF
>TRBV5-7|TRBJ2-7
CASSLTWGGDYEQYF
>TRBV29-1|TRBJ2-7
CSVVGTDRGTYEQYF
>TRBV12-3/TRBV12-4|TRBJ2-7
CASRGTGDEQYF
>TRBV29-1|TRBJ2-1
CSVLSSYNEQFF
>TRBV29-1|TRBJ1-1
CSVEIMGYSEAFF
>TRBV11-3|TRBJ2-3
CASGSPSGLTDTQYF
>TRBV15|TRBJ1-4
CATSKGATNEKLFF